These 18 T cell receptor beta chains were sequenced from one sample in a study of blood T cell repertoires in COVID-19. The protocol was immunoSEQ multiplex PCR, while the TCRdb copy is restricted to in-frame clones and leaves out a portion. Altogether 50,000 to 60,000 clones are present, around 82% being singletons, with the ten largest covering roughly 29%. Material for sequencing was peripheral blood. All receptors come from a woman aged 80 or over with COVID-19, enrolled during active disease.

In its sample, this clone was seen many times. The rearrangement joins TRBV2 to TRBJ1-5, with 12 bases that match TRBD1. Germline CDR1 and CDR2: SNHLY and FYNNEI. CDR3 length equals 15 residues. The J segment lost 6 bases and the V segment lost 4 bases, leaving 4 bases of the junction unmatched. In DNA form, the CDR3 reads TGTGCCAGCAGTGGGGGACAGGGGGCTGTTCAGCCCCAGCATTTT. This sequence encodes CASSGGQGAVQPQHF.

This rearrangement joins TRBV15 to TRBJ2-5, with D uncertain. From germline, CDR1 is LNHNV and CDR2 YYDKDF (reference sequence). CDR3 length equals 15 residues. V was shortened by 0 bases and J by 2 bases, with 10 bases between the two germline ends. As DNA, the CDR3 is TGTGCCACCAGCAGAGATTGGGCACGTCAAGAGACCCAGTACTTC. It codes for CATSRDWARQETQYF.

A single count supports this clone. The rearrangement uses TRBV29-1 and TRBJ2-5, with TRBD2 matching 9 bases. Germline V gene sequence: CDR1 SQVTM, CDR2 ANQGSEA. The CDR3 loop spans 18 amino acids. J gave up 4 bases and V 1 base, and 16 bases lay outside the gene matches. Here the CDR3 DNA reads TGCAGCGTTGAAGGAAATAGCGGCGGGAGGGCCACCCCAGAGACCCAGTACTTC. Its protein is CSVEGNSGGRATPETQYF.

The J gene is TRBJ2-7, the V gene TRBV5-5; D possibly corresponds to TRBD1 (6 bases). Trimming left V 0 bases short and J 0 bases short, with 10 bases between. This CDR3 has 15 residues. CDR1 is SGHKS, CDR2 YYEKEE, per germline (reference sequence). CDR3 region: CASSLVDSSSYEQYF. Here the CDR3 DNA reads TGTGCCAGCAGCTTGGTGGACAGTAGCTCCTACGAGCAGTACTTC.

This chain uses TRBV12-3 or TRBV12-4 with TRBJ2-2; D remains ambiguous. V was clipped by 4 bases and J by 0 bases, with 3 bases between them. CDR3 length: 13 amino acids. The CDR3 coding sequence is TGTGCCAGCAGTTCCACGAACACCGGGGAGCTGTTTTTT. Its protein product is CASSSTNTGELFF.

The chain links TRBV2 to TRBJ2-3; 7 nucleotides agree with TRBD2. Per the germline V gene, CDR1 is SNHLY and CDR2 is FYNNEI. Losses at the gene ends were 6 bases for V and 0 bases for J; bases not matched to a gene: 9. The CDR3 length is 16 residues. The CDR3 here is CASREGLAASTDTQYF. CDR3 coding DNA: TGTGCCAGCAGGGAGGGTCTAGCGGCCAGCACAGATACGCAGTATTTT. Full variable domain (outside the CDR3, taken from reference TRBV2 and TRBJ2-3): EPEVTQTPSHQVTQMGQEVILRCVPISNHLYFYWYRQILGQKVEFLVSFYNNEISEKSEIFDDQFSVERPDGSNFTLKIRSTKLEDSAMYFCASREGLAASTDTQYFGPGTRLTVL.

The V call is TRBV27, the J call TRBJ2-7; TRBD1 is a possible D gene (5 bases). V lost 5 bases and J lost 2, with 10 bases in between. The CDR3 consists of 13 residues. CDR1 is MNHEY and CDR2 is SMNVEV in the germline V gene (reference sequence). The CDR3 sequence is CASSALGAYEQYF. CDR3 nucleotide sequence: TGTGCCAGCAGTGCGCTAGGGGCCTACGAGCAGTACTTC.

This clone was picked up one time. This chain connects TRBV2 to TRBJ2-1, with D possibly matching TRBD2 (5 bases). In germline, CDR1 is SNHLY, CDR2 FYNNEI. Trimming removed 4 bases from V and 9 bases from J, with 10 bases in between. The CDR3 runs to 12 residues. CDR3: CASSGGAVEQFF. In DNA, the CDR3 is TGTGCCAGCAGTGGAGGAGCGGTTGAGCAGTTCTTC.

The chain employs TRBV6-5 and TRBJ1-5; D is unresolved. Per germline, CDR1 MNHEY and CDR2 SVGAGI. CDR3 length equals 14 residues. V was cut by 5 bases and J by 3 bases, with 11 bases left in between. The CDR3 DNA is TGTGCCAGCAGTCGGGAGGGAGTCAATCAGCCCCAGCATTTT. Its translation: CASSREGVNQPQHF.

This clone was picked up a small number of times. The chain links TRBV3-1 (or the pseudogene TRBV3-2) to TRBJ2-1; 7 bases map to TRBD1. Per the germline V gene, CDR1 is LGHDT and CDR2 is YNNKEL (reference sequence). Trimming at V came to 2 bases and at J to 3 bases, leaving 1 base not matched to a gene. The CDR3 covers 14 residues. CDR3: CASSQSGGYNEQFF. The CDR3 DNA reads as TGTGCCAGCAGCCAATCAGGGGGCTACAATGAGCAGTTCTTC.

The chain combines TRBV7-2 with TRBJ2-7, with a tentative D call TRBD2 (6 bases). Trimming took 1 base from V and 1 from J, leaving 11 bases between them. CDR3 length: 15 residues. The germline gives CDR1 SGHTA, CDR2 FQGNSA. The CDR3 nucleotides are TGTGCCAGCAGCTTAGGGGGAGGACGATCCTACGAGCAGTACTTC. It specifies CASSLGGGRSYEQYF.

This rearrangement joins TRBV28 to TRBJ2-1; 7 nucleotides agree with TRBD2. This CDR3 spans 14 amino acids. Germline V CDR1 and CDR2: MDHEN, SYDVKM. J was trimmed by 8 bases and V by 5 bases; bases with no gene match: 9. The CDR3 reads CASSRAGVMDEQFF. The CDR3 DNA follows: TGTGCCAGCAGTCGCGCGGGAGTTATGGATGAGCAGTTCTTC.

CDR3 bases: TGTGCCAGCAGTGTACTCACAGGGAGGGACACTGAAGCTTTCTTT. Protein: CASSVLTGRDTEAFF. The genes are TRBV2 and TRBJ1-1; D perhaps matches TRBD1 (6 bases). CDR1 and CDR2 (germline): SNHLY, FYNNEI. The CDR3 is 15 residues long. V dropped 4 bases and J dropped 3 bases, with 15 bases sitting between them.

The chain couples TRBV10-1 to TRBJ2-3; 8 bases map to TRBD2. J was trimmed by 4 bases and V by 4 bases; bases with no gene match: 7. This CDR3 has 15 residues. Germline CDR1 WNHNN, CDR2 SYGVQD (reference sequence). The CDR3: CASSAGGSKADTQYF. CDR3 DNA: TGCGCCAGCAGTGCGGGGGGGTCTAAGGCAGATACGCAGTATTTT.

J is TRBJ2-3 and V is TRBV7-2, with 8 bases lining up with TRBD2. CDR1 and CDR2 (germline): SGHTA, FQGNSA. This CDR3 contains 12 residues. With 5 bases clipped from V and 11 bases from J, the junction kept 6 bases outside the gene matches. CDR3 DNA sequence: TGTGCCAGCAGCCAGCGGGAGAGCGGGCAGTATTTT. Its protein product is CASSQRESGQYF.

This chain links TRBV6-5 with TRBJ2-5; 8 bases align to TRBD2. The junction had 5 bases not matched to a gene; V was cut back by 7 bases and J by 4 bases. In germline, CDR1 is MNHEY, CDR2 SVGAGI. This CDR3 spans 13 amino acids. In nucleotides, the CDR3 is TGTGCCAGCACTAGAGCGGGAGCAGAGACCCAGTACTTC. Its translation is CASTRAGAETQYF.

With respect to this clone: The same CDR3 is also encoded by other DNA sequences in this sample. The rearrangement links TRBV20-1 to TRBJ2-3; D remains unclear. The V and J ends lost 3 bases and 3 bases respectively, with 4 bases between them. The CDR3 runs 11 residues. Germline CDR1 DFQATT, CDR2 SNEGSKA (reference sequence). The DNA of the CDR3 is TGCAGTGCTAGGCTAACAGATACGCAGTATTTT. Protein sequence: CSARLTDTQYF.

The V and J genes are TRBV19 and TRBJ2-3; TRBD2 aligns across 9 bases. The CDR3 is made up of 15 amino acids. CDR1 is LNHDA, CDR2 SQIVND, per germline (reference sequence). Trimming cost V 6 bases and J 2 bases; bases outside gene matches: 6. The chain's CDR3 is CASRPAGGATDTQYF. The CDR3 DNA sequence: TGTGCCAGTAGACCAGCGGGAGGCGCCACAGATACGCAGTATTTT.